These T cell receptor beta chains were read from a single sample in a study of T cell responses to AZD1222 COVID-19 vaccine. Data came from immunoSEQ multiplex PCR; TCRdb stores just in-frame clones and leaves some out. The table includes about 120,000 clones, around 87% detected once. The sequences come from peripheral blood, collected on day 0 of AZD1222 vaccination. Every receptor here comes from an adult in good health. Each CDR3 is given with its conserved first and last residue. A D gene is named only where the DNA matches it firmly. Clone size is not always given. Where it is, it says once, few, many or a class for expanded clones.

v_call	j_call	d_call	clone_size	cdr3_aa	cdr3_nt
TRBV19	TRBJ1-2	TRBD1	.	CASSIDPQGNYGYTF	TGTGCCAGTAGTATAGACCCACAGGGGAACTATGGCTACACCTTC
TRBV27	TRBJ2-2	TRBD1	.	CASSFGQGGTGELFF	TGTGCCAGCAGCTTCGGACAGGGGGGGACCGGGGAGCTGTTTTTT
TRBV6-1	TRBJ2-7	TRBD1	once	CASSEGPGQGTYEQYF	TGTGCCAGCAGTGAAGGCCCGGGACAGGGTACTTACGAGCAGTACTTC
TRBV9	TRBJ2-7	.	.	CASSVNPLRPTYEQYF	TGTGCCAGCAGCGTAAACCCCCTACGCCCCACCTACGAGCAGTACTTC
TRBV5-5	TRBJ2-3	.	.	CASSGQRWDTQYF	TGTGCCAGCAGCGGACAGCGTTGGGATACGCAGTATTTT
TRBV2	TRBJ2-7	.	.	CASSEAGDEQYF	TGTGCCAGCAGTGAAGCGGGGGACGAGCAGTACTTC
TRBV5-1	TRBJ1-3	.	.	CASSLTMTAPGNTIYF	TGCGCCAGCAGCTTGACCATGACAGCCCCAGGAAACACCATATATTTT
TRBV27	TRBJ1-5	.	.	CASRAGTFNQPQHF	TGTGCCAGCAGGGCCGGGACCTTCAATCAGCCCCAGCATTTT
TRBV19	TRBJ1-1	.	.	CASSIQGSTEAFF	TGTGCCAGTAGTATACAAGGATCCACTGAAGCTTTCTTT
TRBV28	TRBJ1-2	.	.	CASSYDIRYGYTF	TGTGCCAGCAGCTACGACATTCGCTATGGCTACACCTTC
TRBV7-9	TRBJ1-5	.	.	CASSWGDQPQHF	TGTGCCAGCAGCTGGGGGGATCAGCCCCAGCATTTT
TRBV9	TRBJ1-1	.	.	CASSVATGRETEAFF	TGTGCCAGCAGCGTAGCTACGGGTCGAGAAACTGAAGCTTTCTTT
TRBV9	TRBJ1-6	TRBD1	.	CASSAGQGRESPLHF	TGTGCCAGCAGCGCGGGACAGGGAAGGGAATCACCCCTCCACTTT
TRBV28	TRBJ2-1	.	.	CASSLSGAYNEQFF	TGTGCCAGCAGCCTCTCCGGAGCATACAATGAGCAGTTCTTC
TRBV20-1	TRBJ1-1	TRBD1	.	CSASNLGRLGGRNTEAFF	TGCAGTGCTAGTAATCTTGGGCGGTTAGGGGGCAGAAACACTGAAGCTTTCTTT
TRBV15	TRBJ1-4	.	.	CATSTERGLKEKLFF	TGTGCCACCAGCACGGAAAGGGGGTTGAAGGAAAAACTGTTTTTT
TRBV4-1	TRBJ2-5	TRBD2	few	CASSQARRTSWETQYF	TGCGCCAGCAGCCAAGCCAGACGGACTAGCTGGGAGACCCAGTACTTC
TRBV28	TRBJ1-2	.	.	CASSFGGNGYTF	TGTGCCAGCAGTTTCGGGGGAAATGGCTACACCTTC
TRBV7-3	TRBJ2-1	TRBD2	.	CASSLKPMGAGGQGEQFF	TGTGCCAGCAGCTTAAAGCCCATGGGGGCGGGAGGCCAGGGTGAGCAGTTCTTC
TRBV4-1	TRBJ2-5	TRBD2	.	CASSQDTAGGIKTQYF	TGCGCCAGCAGCCAAGACACAGCGGGGGGGATAAAGACCCAGTACTTC
TRBV9	TRBJ2-3	TRBD2	.	CASSVEGSGGLYTDTQYF	TGTGCCAGCAGCGTAGAAGGTAGCGGGGGCCTCTACACAGATACGCAGTATTTT
TRBV9	TRBJ1-2	.	.	CASSPGIGNNYGYTF	TGTGCCAGCAGCCCTGGTATTGGGAACAACTATGGCTACACCTTC
TRBV15	TRBJ2-5	.	.	CATLRRDQSQETQYF	TGTGCCACCCTTCGGAGGGACCAAAGCCAAGAGACCCAGTACTTC
TRBV19	TRBJ2-7	.	.	CASTRTGTDYEQYF	TGTGCCAGTACAAGAACAGGAACCGACTACGAGCAGTACTTC
TRBV10-2	TRBJ2-7	TRBD1	.	CASRRGQGSYEQYF	TGCGCCAGCAGGAGAGGACAGGGGTCCTACGAGCAGTACTTC
TRBV3-1/TRBV3-2	TRBJ1-3	.	.	CASSQGLDRAGNTIYF	TGTGCCAGCAGCCAAGGATTGGACAGAGCTGGAAACACCATATATTTT
TRBV19	TRBJ2-7	.	.	CASSWPGCGVF	TGTGCCAGTAGTTGGCCGGGCTGCGGGGTATTC
TRBV7-9	TRBJ1-1	TRBD1	.	CASSSRTGKNAEAFF	TGTGCCAGCAGCTCCCGGACAGGGAAGAACGCTGAAGCTTTCTTT
TRBV6-4	TRBJ2-7	.	.	CASSHPDISSYEQYF	TGTGCCAGCAGCCACCCTGACATTAGCTCCTACGAGCAGTACTTC
TRBV10-2	TRBJ1-4	.	.	CASSVGRTNEKLFF	TGCGCCAGCAGTGTGGGCAGAACTAATGAAAAACTGTTTTTT
TRBV7-3	TRBJ2-1	TRBD2	.	CASSLTASGGPEFF	TGTGCCAGCAGCTTAACTGCTAGCGGGGGGCCGGAGTTCTTC
TRBV19	TRBJ2-7	.	once	CASSTTVGYEQYF	TGTGCCAGTAGTACGACAGTTGGTTACGAGCAGTACTTC
TRBV6-1	TRBJ1-2	.	.	CASSEDQVIANYGYTF	TGTGCCAGCAGTGAAGACCAGGTAATAGCTAACTATGGCTACACCTTC
TRBV18	TRBJ2-7	.	.	CASSPDRAVIEQYF	TGTGCCAGCTCACCAGACCGGGCTGTGATAGAGCAGTACTTC
TRBV7-9	TRBJ2-5	TRBD2	.	CASVPSGGQETQYF	TGTGCCAGCGTACCAAGCGGGGGCCAAGAGACCCAGTACTTC
TRBV19	TRBJ2-7	.	.	CASSMVRDYEQYF	TGTGCCAGTAGTATGGTCCGGGACTACGAGCAGTACTTC
TRBV12-3/TRBV12-4	TRBJ2-3	TRBD2	.	CATGTSGTDTQYF	TGTGCCACCGGGACTAGCGGCACAGATACGCAGTATTTT
TRBV5-1	TRBJ2-5	.	.	CASSLAETQYF	TGCGCCAGCAGCTTGGCTGAGACCCAGTACTTC
TRBV2	TRBJ2-3	.	.	CASSGGGRTDTQYF	TGTGCCAGCAGCGGTGGAGGTCGCACAGATACGCAGTATTTT
TRBV19	TRBJ1-4	.	.	CASSIGSWEKLFF	TGTGCCAGTAGTATAGGGTCTTGGGAAAAACTGTTTTTT
TRBV2	TRBJ2-4	.	.	CASSDYFGLLNIQYF	TGTGCCAGCAGTGATTATTTTGGCCTCCTTAACATTCAGTACTTC
TRBV4-3	TRBJ2-3	TRBD2	.	CASSLKPSGDPTDTQYF	TGCGCCAGCAGCCTTAAGCCCAGCGGGGATCCGACAGATACGCAGTATTTT